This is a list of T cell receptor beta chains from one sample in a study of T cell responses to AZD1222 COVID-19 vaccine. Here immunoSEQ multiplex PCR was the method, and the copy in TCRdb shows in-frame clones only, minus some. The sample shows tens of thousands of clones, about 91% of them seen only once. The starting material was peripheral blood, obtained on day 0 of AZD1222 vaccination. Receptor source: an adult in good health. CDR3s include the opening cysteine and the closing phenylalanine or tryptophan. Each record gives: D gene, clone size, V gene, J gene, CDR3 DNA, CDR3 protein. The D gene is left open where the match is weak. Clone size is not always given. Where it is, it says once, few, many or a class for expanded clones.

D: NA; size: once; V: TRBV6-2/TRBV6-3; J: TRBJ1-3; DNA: TGTGCCAGCACCCCAATCCCGGGAGCCGGGGGAAACACCATATATTTT; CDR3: CASTPIPGAGGNTIYF
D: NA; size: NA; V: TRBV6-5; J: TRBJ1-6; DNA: TGTGCCAGCATGGAGGGTGATAATTCACCCCTCCACTTT; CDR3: CASMEGDNSPLHF
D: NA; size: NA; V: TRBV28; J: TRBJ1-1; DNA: TGTGCCAGCAGTTTGTGGGGTGAAACTGAAGCTTTCTTT; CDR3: CASSLWGETEAFF
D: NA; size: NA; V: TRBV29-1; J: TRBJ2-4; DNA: TGCAGCGTTGAGGCCGAGACATCGGCCAAAAACATTCAGTACTTC; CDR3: CSVEAETSAKNIQYF
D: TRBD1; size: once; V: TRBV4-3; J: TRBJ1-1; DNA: TGCGCCAGCAGCCCGGGACAGTTGAACACTGAAGCTTTCTTT; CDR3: CASSPGQLNTEAFF
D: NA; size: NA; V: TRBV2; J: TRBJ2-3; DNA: TGTGCCAGCACCTACACAGATACGCAGTATTTT; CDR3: CASTYTDTQYF
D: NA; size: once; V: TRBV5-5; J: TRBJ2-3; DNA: TGTGCCAGCAGCCCCCCTCCCGTTCCCGCAGATACGCAGTATTTT; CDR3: CASSPPPVPADTQYF
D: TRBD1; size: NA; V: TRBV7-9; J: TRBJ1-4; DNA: TGTGCCAGCAGCTTAGACGGACAGGGGAATGAAAAACTGTTTTTT; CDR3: CASSLDGQGNEKLFF
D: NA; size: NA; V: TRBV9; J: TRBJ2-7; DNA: TGTGCCAGCAGTGCGGAATCGAGTCCTACCTTCTACGAGCAGTACTTC; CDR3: CASSAESSPTFYEQYF
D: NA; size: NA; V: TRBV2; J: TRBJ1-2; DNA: TGTGCCAGCAGCCGGGACACCAACTATGGCTACACCTTC; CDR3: CASSRDTNYGYTF
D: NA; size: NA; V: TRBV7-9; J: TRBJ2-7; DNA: TGTGCCAGCAGCCCCCTGGGGGGGGCTAGCTCCTACGAGCAGTACTTC; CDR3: CASSPLGGASSYEQYF
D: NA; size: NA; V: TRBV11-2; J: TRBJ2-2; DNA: TGTGCCAGCAGCGCGGACGGGGAGCTGTTTTTT; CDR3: CASSADGELFF
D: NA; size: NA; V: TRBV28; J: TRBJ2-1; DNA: TGTGCCAGCAGTCACGACCTAAACGCCAAAAATGAGCAGTTCTTC; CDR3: CASSHDLNAKNEQFF
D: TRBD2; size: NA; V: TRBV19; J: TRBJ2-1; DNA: TGTGCCAGTAGGGCCGGGACTAGCGGGAGGAGAGCCTACAATGAGCAGTTCTTC; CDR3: CASRAGTSGRRAYNEQFF
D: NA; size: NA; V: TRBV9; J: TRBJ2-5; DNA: TGTGCCAGCAGCGCACCCCCCCAGACCCAGTACTTC; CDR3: CASSAPPQTQYF
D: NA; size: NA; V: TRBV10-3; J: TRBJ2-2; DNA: TGTGCCATCAGTGATCCTGAAGGGCACCTGAACACCGGGGAGCTGTTTTTT; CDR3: CAISDPEGHLNTGELFF
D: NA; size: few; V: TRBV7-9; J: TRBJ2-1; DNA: TGTGCCAGCAGTCAGGGAGGCACGGAGCCTAAGCAGTTCTTC; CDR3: CASSQGGTEPKQFF
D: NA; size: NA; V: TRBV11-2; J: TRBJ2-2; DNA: TGTGCCAGCAGCCTCGTCGGTGTCGGGGAGCTGTTTTTT; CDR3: CASSLVGVGELFF
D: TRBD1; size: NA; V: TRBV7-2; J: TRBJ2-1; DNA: TGTGCCAGCACCCCCCTGAGGGACAGCAATGAGCAGTTCTTC; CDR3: CASTPLRDSNEQFF
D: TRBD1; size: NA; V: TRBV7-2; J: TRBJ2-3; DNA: TGTGCCAGCAGCTTGAGGCGACAGGGGGGTACGCAGTATTTT; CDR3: CASSLRRQGGTQYF
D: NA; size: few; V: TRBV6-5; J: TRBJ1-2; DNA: TGTGCCTTCGGCGGAATGGGGGTCTATGGCTACACCTTC; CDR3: CAFGGMGVYGYTF
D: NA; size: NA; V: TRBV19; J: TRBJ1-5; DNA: TGTGCCAGTAGTATATCCGGGGGGCAGCCCCAGCATTTT; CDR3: CASSISGGQPQHF
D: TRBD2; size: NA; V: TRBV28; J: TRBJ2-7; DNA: TGTGCCAGCAGTTGGGGACTAGCGGGGGAATACGAGCAGTACTTC; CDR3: CASSWGLAGEYEQYF
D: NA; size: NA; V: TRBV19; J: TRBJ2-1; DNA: TGTGCCAGTAGTATGACTAGTCGTTCCAATGAGCAGTTCTTC; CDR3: CASSMTSRSNEQFF
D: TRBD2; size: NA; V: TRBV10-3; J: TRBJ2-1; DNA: TGTGCCATCAGGGGGGAGGGACGTTACTATGAGCAGTTCTTC; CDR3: CAIRGEGRYYEQFF
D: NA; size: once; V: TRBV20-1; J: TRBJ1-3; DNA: TGCAGTGCTAGTCCACAGGTCTCTGGAAACACCATATATTTT; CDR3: CSASPQVSGNTIYF
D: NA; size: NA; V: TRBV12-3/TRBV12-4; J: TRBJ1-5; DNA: TGTGCCAGCAGTTTTGGGGAGGGTCAGCCCCAGCATTTT; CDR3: CASSFGEGQPQHF
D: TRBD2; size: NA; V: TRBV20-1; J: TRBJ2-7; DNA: TGCAGTGCTAGTAGGGGGTGGGGACTAGCGAGTTTCTACGAGCAGTACTTC; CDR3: CSASRGWGLASFYEQYF
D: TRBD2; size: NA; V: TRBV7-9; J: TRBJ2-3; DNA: TGTGCCAGCAGCCCGACTAGCGGGAGGGCCTTAGATACGCAGTATTTT; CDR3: CASSPTSGRALDTQYF
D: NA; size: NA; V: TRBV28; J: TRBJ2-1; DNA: TGTGCCAGCAGTAGAACAGACACCTACAATGAGCAGTTCTTC; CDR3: CASSRTDTYNEQFF
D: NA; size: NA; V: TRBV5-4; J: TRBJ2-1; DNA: TGTGCCAGCAGCTTGCCGGCTCGAGGCAATGAGCAGTTCTTC; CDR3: CASSLPARGNEQFF
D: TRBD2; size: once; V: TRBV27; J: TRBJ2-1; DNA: TGTGCCAGCAGTTTAGGAGCGGGAGCGGGAGAGCAGTTCTTC; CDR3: CASSLGAGAGEQFF
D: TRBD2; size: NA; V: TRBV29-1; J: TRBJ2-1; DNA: TGCAGCGTTGTTCCAGCGGGAACTTACAATGAGCAGTTCTTC; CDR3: CSVVPAGTYNEQFF
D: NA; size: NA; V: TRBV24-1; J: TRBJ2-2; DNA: TGTGCCACCGAGGCGGGGATAGACACCGGGGAGCTGTTTTTT; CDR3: CATEAGIDTGELFF
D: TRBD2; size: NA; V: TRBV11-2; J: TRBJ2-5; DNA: TGTGCCAGCAGCTCAGGGACTAGATTCGTTCTAGAAGAGACCCAGTACTTC; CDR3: CASSSGTRFVLEETQYF
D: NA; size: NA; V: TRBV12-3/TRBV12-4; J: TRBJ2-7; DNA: TGTGCCAGTTCGCCCGGGACGCCTTGGAAGTACTTC; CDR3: CASSPGTPWKYF
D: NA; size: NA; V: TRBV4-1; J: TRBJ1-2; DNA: TGCGCCAGCAGCCCCGGGGGGACCAACTATGGCTACACCTTC; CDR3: CASSPGGTNYGYTF
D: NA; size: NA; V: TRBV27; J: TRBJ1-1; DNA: TGTGCCAGCAGTTATCCAGGGAGGACTGAAGCTTTCTTT; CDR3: CASSYPGRTEAFF
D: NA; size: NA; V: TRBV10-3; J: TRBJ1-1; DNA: TGTGCCATCAGTGAGCACCGGCAGGGAGGCGACGCTTTCTTT; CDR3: CAISEHRQGGDAFF
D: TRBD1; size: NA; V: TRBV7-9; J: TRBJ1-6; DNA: TGTGCCAGCAGCTCGCAACAGGGGGCGCGCGCAACTTCACCCCTCCACTTT; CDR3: CASSSQQGARATSPLHF
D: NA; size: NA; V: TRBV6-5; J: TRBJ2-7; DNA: TGTGCCAGCAGTTTCTTCGGGGCGGGCGAGCAGTACTTC; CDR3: CASSFFGAGEQYF
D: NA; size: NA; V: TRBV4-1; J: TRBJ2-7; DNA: TGCGCCAGCAGCGAACCGGGAGTTACTAGAGAGCAGTACTTC; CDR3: CASSEPGVTREQYF
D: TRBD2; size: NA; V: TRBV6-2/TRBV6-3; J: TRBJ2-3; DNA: TGTGCCAGCAGTTACAGGCTAGCGGGAGTTGTAGATACGCAGTATTTT; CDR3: CASSYRLAGVVDTQYF
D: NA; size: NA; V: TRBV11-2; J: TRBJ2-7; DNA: TGTGCCAGCAGCTTAAGGGTAACCTCCTACGAGCAGTACTTC; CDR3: CASSLRVTSYEQYF
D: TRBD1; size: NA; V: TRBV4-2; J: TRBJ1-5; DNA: TGTGCCAGCAGCCCAGGGACAGGGGGTGATCAGCCCCAGCATTTT; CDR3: CASSPGTGGDQPQHF
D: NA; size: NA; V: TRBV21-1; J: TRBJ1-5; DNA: TGTGCCAGCAGCGGAAAGCGGACCGGGCAGCCCCAGCATTTT; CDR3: CASSGKRTGQPQHF